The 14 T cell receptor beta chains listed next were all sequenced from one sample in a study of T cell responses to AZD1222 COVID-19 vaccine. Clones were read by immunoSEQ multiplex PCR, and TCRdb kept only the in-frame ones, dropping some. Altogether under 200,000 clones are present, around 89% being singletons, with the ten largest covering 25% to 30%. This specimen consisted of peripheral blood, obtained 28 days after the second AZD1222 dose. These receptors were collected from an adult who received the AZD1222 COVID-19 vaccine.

CDR3 protein: CASSLKVYRREETQYF. DNA for the CDR3: TGTGCCAGCAGTTTAAAGGTCTACCGACGGGAAGAGACCCAGTACTTC. The rearrangement links TRBV27 to TRBJ2-5; D ambiguous. Germline V lookup: CDR1 MNHEY, CDR2 SMNVEV (reference sequence). Trimming removed 2 bases at V and 3 bases at J, with 16 bases between. This CDR3 comprises 16 residues.

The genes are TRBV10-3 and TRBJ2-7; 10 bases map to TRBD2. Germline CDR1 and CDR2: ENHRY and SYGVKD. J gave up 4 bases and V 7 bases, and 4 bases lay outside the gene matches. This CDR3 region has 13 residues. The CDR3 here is CAIKTSGRYEQYF. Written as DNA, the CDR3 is TGTGCCATCAAGACTAGCGGGCGGTACGAGCAGTACTTC.

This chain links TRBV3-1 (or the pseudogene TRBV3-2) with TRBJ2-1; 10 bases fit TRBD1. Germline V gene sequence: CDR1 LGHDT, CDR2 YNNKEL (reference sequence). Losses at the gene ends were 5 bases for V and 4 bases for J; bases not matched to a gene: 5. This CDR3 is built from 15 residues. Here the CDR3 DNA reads TGTGCCAGCAGCTTCCGACAGGGGGCTTACAATGAGCAGTTCTTC. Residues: CASSFRQGAYNEQFF.

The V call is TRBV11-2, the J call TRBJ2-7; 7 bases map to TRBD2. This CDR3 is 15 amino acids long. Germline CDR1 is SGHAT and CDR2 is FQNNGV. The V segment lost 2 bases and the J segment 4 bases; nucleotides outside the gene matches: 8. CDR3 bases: TGTGCCAGCAGCTTACGTGGCGGGAGCGTTTACGAGCAGTACTTC. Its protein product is CASSLRGGSVYEQYF.

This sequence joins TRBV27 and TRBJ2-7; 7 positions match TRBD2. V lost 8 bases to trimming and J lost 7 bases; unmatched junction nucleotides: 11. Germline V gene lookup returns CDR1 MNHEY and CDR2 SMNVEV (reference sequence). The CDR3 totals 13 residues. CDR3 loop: CASGREAFDEQYF. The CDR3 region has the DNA TGTGCCAGCGGGAGGGAGGCATTTGATGAGCAGTACTTC.

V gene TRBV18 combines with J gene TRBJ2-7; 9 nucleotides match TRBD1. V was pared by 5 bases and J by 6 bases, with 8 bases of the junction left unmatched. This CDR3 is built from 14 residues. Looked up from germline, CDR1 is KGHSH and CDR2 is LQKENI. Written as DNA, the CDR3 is TGTGCCAGCTCAGACTGGACAGGGGAGGTCGAGCAGTACTTC. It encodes CASSDWTGEVEQYF. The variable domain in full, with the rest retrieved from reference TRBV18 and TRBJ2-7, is NAGVMQNPRHLVRRRGQEARLRCSPMKGHSHVYWYRQLPEEGLKFMVYLQKENIIDESGMPKERFSAEFPKEGPSILRIQQVVRGDSAAYFCASSDWTGEVEQYFGPGTRLTVT.

The CDR3 spells CASSISVNEQFF. DNA of the CDR3: TGTGCCAGTAGTATTTCGGTGAATGAGCAGTTCTTC. The chain links TRBV19 to TRBJ2-1; D not certain. From germline, CDR1 is LNHDA and CDR2 SQIVND (reference sequence). Trimming took 3 bases from V and 7 from J, leaving 7 bases between them. The CDR3 sequence is 12 residues long.

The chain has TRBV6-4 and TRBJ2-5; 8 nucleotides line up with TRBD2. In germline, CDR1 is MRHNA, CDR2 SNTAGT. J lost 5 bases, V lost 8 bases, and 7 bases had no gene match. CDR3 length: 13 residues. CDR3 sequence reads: CASPGLARETQYF. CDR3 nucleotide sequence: TGTGCCAGCCCAGGACTAGCCCGCGAGACCCAGTACTTC.

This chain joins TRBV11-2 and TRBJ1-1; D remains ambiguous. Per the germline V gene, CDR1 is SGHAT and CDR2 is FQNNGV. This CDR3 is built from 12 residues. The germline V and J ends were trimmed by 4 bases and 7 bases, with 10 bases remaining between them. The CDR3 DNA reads TGTGCCAGCAGCTGGTCGGGATTTGAAGCTTTCTTT. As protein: CASSWSGFEAFF.

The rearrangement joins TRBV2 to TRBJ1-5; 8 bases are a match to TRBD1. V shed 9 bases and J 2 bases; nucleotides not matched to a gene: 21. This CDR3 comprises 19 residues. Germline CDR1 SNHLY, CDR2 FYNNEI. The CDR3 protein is CARVQGFRGLDEGNQPQHF. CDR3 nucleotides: TGTGCCAGAGTCCAAGGGTTCAGGGGGCTAGATGAGGGCAATCAGCCCCAGCATTTT. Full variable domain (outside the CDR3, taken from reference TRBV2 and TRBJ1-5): EPEVTQTPSHQVTQMGQEVILRCVPISNHLYFYWYRQILGQKVEFLVSFYNNEISEKSEIFDDQFSVERPDGSNFTLKIRSTKLEDSAMYFCARVQGFRGLDEGNQPQHFGDGTRLSIL.

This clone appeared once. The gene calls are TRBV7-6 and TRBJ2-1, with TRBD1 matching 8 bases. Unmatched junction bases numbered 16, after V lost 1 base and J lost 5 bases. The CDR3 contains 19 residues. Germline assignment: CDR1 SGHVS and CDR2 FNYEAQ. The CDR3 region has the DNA TGTGCCAGCAGCTTAGAAAGGGTGCAGGGGGCGCAGTTCAACAATGAGCAGTTCTTC. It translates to CASSLERVQGAQFNNEQFF.

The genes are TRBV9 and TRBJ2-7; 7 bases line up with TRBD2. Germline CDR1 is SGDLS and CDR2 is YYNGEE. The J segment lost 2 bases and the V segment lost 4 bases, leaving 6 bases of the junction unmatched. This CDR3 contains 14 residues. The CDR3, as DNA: TGTGCCAGCAGCAAGACCGGGACTACCTACGAGCAGTACTTC. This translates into CASSKTGTTYEQYF.

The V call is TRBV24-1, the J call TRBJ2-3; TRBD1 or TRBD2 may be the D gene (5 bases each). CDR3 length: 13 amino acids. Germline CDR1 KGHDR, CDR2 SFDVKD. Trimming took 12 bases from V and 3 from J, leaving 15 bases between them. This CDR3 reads CAAATGQTDTQYF. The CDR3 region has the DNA TGTGCCGCGGCGACGGGGCAGACAGATACGCAGTATTTT.

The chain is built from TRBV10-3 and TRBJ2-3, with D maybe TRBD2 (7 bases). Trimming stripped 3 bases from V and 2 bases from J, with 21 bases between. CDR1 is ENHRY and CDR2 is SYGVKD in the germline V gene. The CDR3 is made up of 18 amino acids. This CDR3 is CAISDRGLAGAITDTQYF. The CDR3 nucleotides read TGTGCCATCAGTGACCGGGGGTTGGCGGGGGCAATCACAGATACGCAGTATTTT.